This TCR beta chain was identified during a study of cytomegalovirus exposure and HLA in healthy donors. Primers: 60 Vbeta forward and 13 Jbeta reverse. Repertoires were generated with immunoSEQ multiplex PCR, while TCRdb's copy carries only in-frame clones and drops some. The table includes approximately 110,000 clones, about 81% detected once. The CDR3 totals 13 residues. In germline, CDR1 is SGHVS, CDR2 FNYEAQ. V lost 4 bases to trimming and J lost 6 bases, with 9 bases between them. The count of this clone is one. Its cognate antigen is unknown. Study-level findings and limits: For most TCR sequences rarity was the rule, although some public TCRs occurred in many donors. In vitro, a few CMV-associated chains proved specific for CMV antigens.

The chain carries TRBV7-6 and TRBJ2-2, with D possibly matching TRBD1 (5 bases). The TCR comes from a man aged 25-40 years in good health and CMV-seronegative. Sequenced material: PBMCs. The CDR3 DNA is TGTGCCAGCAGCTCACCAGGGCCCGGGGAGCTGTTTTTT. Residues: CASSSPGPGELFF.